This entry lists 5 T cell receptor beta chains sequenced from one sample in a study of graft-versus-host responses after intestinal transplantation (dated by TCRdb to about 2021). Dithiothreitol, EDTA incubations and collagenase D digestion were used to isolate intraepithelial and lamina propria lymphocytes from graft specimens. Receptor amplification or capture employed the immunoSEQ multiplex PCR assay. What TCRdb holds here is the immuneACCESS table cut down to in-frame rearrangements. Part of the clones is not present; checked against another copy, under half of the missing clones reflect an unresolved V gene, and the others are unexplained. Within this sample are about 15,000 clones, with approximately 70% of them counted one time only. The ten largest clones represent about 23% of the sample. Source: ileum tissue, taken around 700 days after intestinal transplantation. All receptors derive from a human patient who received an intestinal transplant, so some T cells may come from the graft donor.

This clone was seen just once. The chain employs TRBV15 and TRBJ1-5; no definite D call. Between the trimmed V and J ends, which lost 3 bases and 2 bases, there was a span of 11 bases. Germline V gives CDR1 LNHNV, CDR2 YYDKDF (reference sequence). The CDR3 runs to 15 residues. CDR3 in amino acids: CATSSPGGGNQPQHF. Written as DNA, the CDR3 is TGTGCCACCAGCAGCCCAGGTGGGGGCAATCAGCCCCAGCATTTT. Based on the CDR3 plus reference TRBV15 and TRBJ1-5, the full variable domain is DAMVIQNPRYQVTQFGKPVTLSCSQTLNHNVMYWYQQKSSQAPKLLFHYYDKDFNNEADTPDNFQSRRPNTSFCFLDIRSPGLGDTAMYLCATSSPGGGNQPQHFGDGTRLSIL.

The sample holds a few counts of this clone. The chain uses TRBV28 and TRBJ2-5; maybe TRBD2 (6 bases). The germline gives CDR1 MDHEN, CDR2 SYDVKM. The CDR3 spans 14 residues. V gave up 1 base and J gave up 6 bases, with 12 bases separating them. The CDR3 protein is CASSLSGVPKTQYF. CDR3 coding DNA: TGTGCCAGCAGTTTATCGGGGGTTCCGAAGACCCAGTACTTC.

The V gene is TRBV5-5, the J gene TRBJ1-5; D is perhaps TRBD1 (5 bases). CDR3 length: 17 residues. V dropped 1 base and J dropped 5 bases, with 19 bases sitting between them. Germline V gene data show CDR1 as SGHKS and CDR2 as YYEKEE (reference sequence). In nucleotides, the CDR3 is TGTGCCAGCAGCTTGAGGTATTTATCAGGGTGGGATCAGCCCCAGCATTTT. Translating it yields CASSLRYLSGWDQPQHF.

By its share, this clone is medium-sized (0.01 to 0.1%). J is TRBJ2-7 and V is TRBV28, with 7 bases matching TRBD2. V shed 0 bases and J 2 bases; nucleotides not matched to a gene: 13. The CDR3 is 18 amino acids. The germline gives CDR1 MDHEN, CDR2 SYDVKM. The CDR3 coding sequence is TGTGCCAGCAGTTTATGCTTAGTCGGCGGGAGAATCGCCTACGAGCAGTACTTC. Amino acid sequence: CASSLCLVGGRIAYEQYF.

Comment on this clone: A far bigger clonotype differs at one base, so this is likely a read error. The rearrangement joins TRBV10-2 to TRBJ1-2; D is ambiguous. The V gene's germline CDR1 is WSHSY and CDR2 SAAADI. The V gene lost 2 bases and the J gene lost 2 bases, with 12 bases spanning the gap. The CDR3 is 15 amino acids. The CDR3 DNA sequence: TGCGCCAGCAGTGAGGCGATATCCCCCAACTATGGCTACACCTTC. The encoded protein is CASSEAISPNYGYTF.